This section outlines one T cell receptor beta chain sequence together with its context. The table lists this clone with a few counts. Its binding antigen is unknown. No base qualities exist here, and no much larger clone lies one base off it. The record originates from a study of beta chain features in type 1 diabetes listed by TCRdb under 2018. Concerning the study at large: Mean age, gender distribution, total cell number and subset yield did not differ between patients and healthy donors. A total of 85 million to 140 million sorted cells were examined across all samples, and the number of cells per subset was strongly correlated with RNA yield. The study compared the TCRB repertoires of sorted circulating CD4+ T cell subsets in recently diagnosed type 1 diabetes patients with those in matched healthy donors. Whereas all 28 donors provided naive and central memory subsets, regulatory and stem cell-like memory subsets were isolated from just 8 patients and roughly eight healthy donors. On the study overall, not on this receptor specifically: Type 1 diabetes patients showed a moderate but significant shortening of TCRB CDR3 length in all four CD4+ subsets. Fewer insertions and more nucleotide deletions at VDJ recombination sites were observed in patients with type 1 diabetes, implying thymic rearrangement abnormalities. Because the HLA sub-analyses included only small numbers of individuals, any influence of HLA type on TCRB rearrangement was left unresolved. Because cDNA rather than genomic DNA was sequenced, highly expressing activated cells could have been over-represented, although no difference in activation and CD3 levels was found between groups. Naive, central memory and regulatory TCRB repertoires appeared to be more similar among patients than among healthy donors. Shorter templates might have been favored by PCR, but patient and control samples were amplified and corrected together, so both groups would have been affected equally by any skew.

The entire amount of isolated RNA was reverse transcribed using the High Capacity cDNA Reverse Transcription Kit, so the sequenced TCRB transcripts were expressed ones. Naive, central memory and regulatory T cell samples underwent deep immunoSEQ sequencing, averaging roughly 3.5 million total reads per sample. After sorted cells were lysed in RLT buffer, RNA was extracted with DNase-treated RNeasy Micro or Mini kits, with the choice depending on cell number. To prevent cross-contamination, every cell subset was processed on its own, while patient and healthy donor samples were processed together. The immunoSEQ multiplex PCR was used to amplify TCRB sequences from cDNA, yielding 87-bp fragments that span the CDR3 region. Sequencing of the amplicons was performed on the Illumina HiSeq platform. The authors processed their data as follows. Synthetic template baselines were used to correct PCR bias computationally, reads within Hamming distance 2 were collapsed, and singletons that could not be merged were discarded. Reads were aligned against IMGT so that V, D and J genes, CDR3 length and insertions or deletions at six rearrangement sites could be assigned. Within each subset, clonotype counts were normalized to sorted cell number, and only after that were true diversity and Gini coefficients computed with the tcR R package. The overlap coefficient, calculated on TCRB nucleotide sequences, was used to quantify repertoire sharing. TCRdb mirrors the immuneACCESS table, restricted to in-frame sequences. Some clones are absent from its copies; in checked studies, under half trace to an unresolved V gene, and the reason for the others is unknown. V and J calls and clone size are as listed in that table; D and trimming were resolved from the DNA. Present in this sample are nearly 350,000 clones, about a tenth of which were seen just once. 0.9% to 1.1% of the sample is in the top ten clones.

The germline V gene yields SGHAT for CDR1 and FQNNGV for CDR2. From cysteine to phenylalanine, the CDR3 is 14 amino acids long. Only the CDR3 part of the read is kept: 42 bases, read in frame from the first base. V was cut back by 5 bases and J by 9 bases, leaving a gap of 16 bases between them. Each donor gave one peripheral blood draw, about 110 mL on average, collected into heparinised tubes. Naive, central memory, regulatory and stem cell-like memory CD4+ T cells were sorted on a BD FACSAria II using a panel including CD45RO, CCR7, CD25, CD127, CD95 and CD27. All sorted populations exceeded 95% purity. Right away, PBMCs were isolated by Lymphoprep density gradient centrifugation and were stained directly, with no culture step. So that batch effects would be minimized, each experiment stained and sorted samples in pairs, pairing one healthy donor with one patient.

This receptor was obtained from a man aged 25 to 40 with type 1 diabetes. The chain joins TRBV11-2 to TRBJ2-2; the D gene is perhaps TRBD1, from 5 matching bases. Sequencing input: central memory CD4+ T cells from blood. The DNA is TGTGCCAGCAGCGCCCAGATGGGGCTTTGGGAGCTGTTTTTT. Its protein reads: CASSAQMGLWELFF.